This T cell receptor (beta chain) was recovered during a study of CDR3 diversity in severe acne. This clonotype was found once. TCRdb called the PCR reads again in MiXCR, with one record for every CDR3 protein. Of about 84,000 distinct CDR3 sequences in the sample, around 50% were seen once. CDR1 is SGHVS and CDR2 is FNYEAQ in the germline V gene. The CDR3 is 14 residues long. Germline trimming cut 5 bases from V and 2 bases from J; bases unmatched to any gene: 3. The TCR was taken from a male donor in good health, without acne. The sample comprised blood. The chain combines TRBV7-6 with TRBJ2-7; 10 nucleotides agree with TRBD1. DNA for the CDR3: TGTGCCAGCAGCAGGGGGACAGGGGCCTACGAGCAGTACTTC. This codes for CASSRGTGAYEQYF.